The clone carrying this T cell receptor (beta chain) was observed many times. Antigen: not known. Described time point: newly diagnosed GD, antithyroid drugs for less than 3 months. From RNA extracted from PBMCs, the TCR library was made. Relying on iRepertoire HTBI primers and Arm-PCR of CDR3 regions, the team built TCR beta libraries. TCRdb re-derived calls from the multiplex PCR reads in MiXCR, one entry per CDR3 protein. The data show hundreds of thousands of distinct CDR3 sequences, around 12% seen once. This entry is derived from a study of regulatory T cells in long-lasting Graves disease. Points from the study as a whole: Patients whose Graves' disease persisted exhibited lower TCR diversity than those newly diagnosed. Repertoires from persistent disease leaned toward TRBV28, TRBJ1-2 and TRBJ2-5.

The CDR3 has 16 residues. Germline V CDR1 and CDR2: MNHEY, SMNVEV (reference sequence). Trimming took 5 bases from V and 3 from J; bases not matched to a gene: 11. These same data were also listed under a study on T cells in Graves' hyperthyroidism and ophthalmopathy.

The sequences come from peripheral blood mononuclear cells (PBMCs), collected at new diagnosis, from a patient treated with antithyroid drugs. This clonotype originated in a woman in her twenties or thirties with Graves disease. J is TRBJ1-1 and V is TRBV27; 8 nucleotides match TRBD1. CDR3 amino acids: CASSPWTGIGHTEAFF. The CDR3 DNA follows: TGTGCCAGCAGTCCATGGACAGGGATAGGCCACACTGAAGCTTTCTTT.